Reported below is one T cell receptor beta chain. Its antigen remains unidentified. The data were produced by immunoSEQ multiplex PCR, yet TCRdb's version contains in-frame clones alone and is incomplete. This table has 200,000 to 300,000 clones, roughly 87% appearing once. The V gene lost 3 bases and the J gene lost 5 bases, with 16 bases spanning the gap. The V gene's germline CDR1 is LNHDA and CDR2 SQIVND (reference sequence). The CDR3 loop spans 15 amino acids. The data stem from a study of cytomegalovirus exposure and HLA in healthy donors. Broader study findings: Rarity held for most TCR sequences, but there were some public TCRs that occurred in many donors. There were some 150 TCR beta chains listed as cytomegalovirus-associated. Later, an analysis found that TCR clusters from the first cohort tended to co-occur in the 110 or so validation repertoires.

Input material: PBMCs. The rearrangement links TRBV19 to TRBJ2-5, with D perhaps assigned TRBD1 or TRBD2 (5 bases each). This TCR came from a man between 18 and 29 years old in good health and CMV-seropositive. The CDR3 DNA sequence: TGTGCCAGTAGTATTCGGGGCGCTGTGTGGGAGACCCAGTACTTC. It yields the protein CASSIRGAVWETQYF.